This entry lists 28 T cell receptor beta chains sequenced from one sample in a study of shared clonotypes between healthy human individuals. Clones were sequenced by immunoSEQ multiplex PCR, and TCRdb holds only the in-frame ones, with some missing. There are around 2,000,000 clones in the sample; over 85% occur only once, and under 0.15% lies in the top ten. The sequenced sample was naive CD4+ T cells sorted from blood. Sample subset: CD45RA+ positively selected. The receptors come from a man aged 18 to 30 in good health.

This clone came up once. The same CDR3 also results from other DNA sequences found in this sample. The V call is TRBV2, the J call TRBJ1-5; no clear D gene. The germline V gene has CDR1 SNHLY and CDR2 FYNNEI. The V end was cut by 5 bases, the J end by 1 base, with 9 bases between. The CDR3 is 14 amino acids. As DNA, the CDR3 is TGTGCCAGCAGTCCTGGCAGGAGCAATCAGCCCCAGCATTTT. Protein: CASSPGRSNQPQHF.

Regarding this clone: Being one base from a much bigger clone, this may be a read error. The rearrangement joins TRBV4-1 to TRBJ2-7; 8 bases agree with TRBD2. Germline V gives CDR1 MGHRA, CDR2 YSYEKL. With V trimmed by 4 bases and J by 6 bases, 8 bases remained unmatched. The CDR3 covers 14 residues. The CDR3 here is CASSPGTRSLEQYF. CDR3 DNA sequence: TGCGCCAGCAGCCCCGGGACTAGAAGTCTCGAGCAGTACTTC.

This sequence joins TRBV4-1 and TRBJ1-1; no clear D gene. V was pared by 1 base and J by 1 base, with 7 bases between. This CDR3 comprises 14 residues. From germline, CDR1 is MGHRA and CDR2 YSYEKL. In nucleotides, the CDR3 is TGCGCCAGCAGCCAAGGGGAGGAGAACACTGAAGCTTTCTTT. Residues: CASSQGEENTEAFF.

This chain links TRBV18 with TRBJ1-5, with 7 bases identical to TRBD1. J lost 7 bases, V lost 6 bases, and 6 bases had no gene match. Per germline, CDR1 KGHSH and CDR2 LQKENI. The CDR3 covers 13 residues. CDR3 coding DNA: TGTGCCAGCTCCTTTACAGGGGCGCAGCCCCAGCATTTT. Translating it yields CASSFTGAQPQHF.

The rearrangement joins TRBV18 to TRBJ1-1; TRBD1 might be the D (5 bases). Germline V gene sequence: CDR1 KGHSH, CDR2 LQKENI. This CDR3 has 15 amino acids. Trimming shortened V by 1 base and J by 5 bases, and 14 bases separated the two germline ends. The CDR3 bases are TGTGCCAGCTCACCACAGGGTGGGGGGGTTACTGAAGCTTTCTTT. Its protein is CASSPQGGGVTEAFF.

This sequence joins TRBV11-3 and TRBJ2-5; D is possibly TRBD2 (5 bases). V shed 6 bases and J shed 4 bases, with 15 bases lying between them. This CDR3 has 14 amino acids. The germline V gene encodes CDR1 SGHNT and CDR2 YENEEA. CDR3 DNA: TGTGCCAGCAGTTCTACTAGAGAGCGAGAGACCCAGTACTTC. This translates into CASSSTRERETQYF.

This rearrangement joins TRBV6-6 to TRBJ2-5; 7 bases fit TRBD2. CDR1 MNHNY and CDR2 SVGAGI come from the germline V gene (reference sequence). With V trimmed by 7 bases and J by 5 bases, 13 bases remained unmatched. CDR3 size: 15 residues. The CDR3: CASKREGLTLETQYF. The CDR3, as DNA: TGTGCCAGCAAAAGGGAGGGACTTACTTTGGAGACCCAGTACTTC.

The V gene is TRBV19, the J gene TRBJ1-5; TRBD1 aligns across 9 bases. This CDR3 is 15 amino acids long. Trimming took 1 base from V and 4 from J; bases not matched to a gene: 2. Germline loops: CDR1 LNHDA, CDR2 SQIVND (reference sequence). The CDR3 DNA sequence: TGTGCCAGTAGTATAGGGACAGGGGTAAATCAGCCCCAGCATTTT. Its protein product is CASSIGTGVNQPQHF.

This rearrangement joins TRBV5-5 to TRBJ1-5, with D possibly TRBD1 on 5 matching bases. The CDR3 has 14 amino acids. CDR1 SGHKS and CDR2 YYEKEE come from the germline V gene (reference sequence). V was trimmed by 4 bases and J by 7 bases, leaving 15 bases between them. Here the CDR3 reads CASSGGVGVQPQHF. The CDR3 nucleotides read TGTGCCAGCAGCGGAGGGGTTGGGGTGCAGCCCCAGCATTTT.

The chain uses TRBV5-4 and TRBJ1-2; D call uncertain. Trimming stripped 4 bases from V and 5 bases from J, with 15 bases between. CDR1 SGHNT and CDR2 YYREEE come from the germline V gene (reference sequence). The CDR3 consists of 14 residues. The CDR3 nucleotides read TGTGCCAGCAGCAGAAAAGAAATTGCGTATGGCTACACCTTC. This translates into CASSRKEIAYGYTF.

The genes are TRBV9 and TRBJ1-3; tentatively, D is TRBD1 (5 bases). The CDR3 is made up of 15 amino acids. V was pared by 3 bases and J by 4 bases, with 14 bases between. Germline CDR1 is SGDLS and CDR2 is YYNGEE. The CDR3 region is CASSDQGNGGNTIYF. Written as DNA, the CDR3 is TGTGCCAGCAGCGACCAGGGAAACGGAGGAAACACCATATATTTT. Complete variable domain (other parts from reference TRBV9 and TRBJ1-3): DSGVTQTPKHLITATGQRVTLRCSPRSGDLSVYWYQQSLDQGLQFLIQYYNGEERAKGNILERFSAQQFPDLHSELNLSSLELGDSALYFCASSDQGNGGNTIYFGEGSWLTVV.

The J gene is TRBJ1-4, the V gene TRBV18; D gene unclear. There are 13 residues in the CDR3. Germline V CDR1 and CDR2: KGHSH, LQKENI. The germline V and J ends were trimmed by 6 bases and 7 bases, with 12 bases remaining between them. CDR3 residues: CASSLVKSEKLFF. CDR3 in DNA: TGTGCCAGCTCGTTAGTCAAGAGTGAAAAACTGTTTTTT.

The chain carries TRBV4-2 and TRBJ2-3, with D perhaps TRBD1 (6 bases). The CDR3 length is 19 residues. V lost 0 bases to trimming and J lost 2 bases, with 21 bases between them. From germline, CDR1 is LGHNA and CDR2 YNFKEQ. DNA for the CDR3: TGTGCCAGCAGCCAAGATCAGGCAATGGGGGCTAGTGCCACAGATACGCAGTATTTT. It is translated as CASSQDQAMGASATDTQYF.

The chain employs TRBV5-3 and TRBJ2-4; D remains unclear. TRBV5-3 is an open reading frame whose function is uncertain. The CDR3 covers 17 residues. The germline V and J ends were trimmed by 6 bases and 3 bases, with 22 bases remaining between them. In nucleotides, the CDR3 is TGTGCCAGAAATCGATTGAAAGGCTTTTTTGACAAAAACATTCAGTACTTC. This encodes CARNRLKGFFDKNIQYF.

The chain links TRBV18 to TRBJ2-1, with a possible D match to TRBD2 (5 bases). The CDR3 spans 11 residues. Per germline, CDR1 KGHSH and CDR2 LQKENI. The ends were cut back, 10 bases at V and 5 bases at J, with 9 bases in the middle. Here the CDR3 DNA reads TGTGCCACACAAGCGGACAATGAGCAGTTCTTC. Translated: CATQADNEQFF. The whole variable domain, remainder taken from reference TRBV18 and TRBJ2-1, is NAGVMQNPRHLVRRRGQEARLRCSPMKGHSHVYWYRQLPEEGLKFMVYLQKENIIDESGMPKERFSAEFPKEGPSILRIQQVVRGDSAAYFCATQADNEQFFGPGTRLTVL.

Turning to this clone: Other nucleotide sequences from this sample produce the same CDR3. J is TRBJ2-5 and V is TRBV20-1; D call uncertain. V gave up 3 bases and J gave up 3 bases, with 5 bases separating them. This CDR3 region has 11 residues. Germline V gene sequence: CDR1 DFQATT, CDR2 SNEGSKA (reference sequence). The CDR3 DNA reads TGCAGTGCTAGGGGTGAAGAGACCCAGTACTTC. It encodes CSARGEETQYF.

This clone occurred a few times. The chain couples TRBV5-4 to TRBJ2-2; 13 nucleotides agree with TRBD2. This CDR3 has 17 residues. Germline loops: CDR1 SGHNT, CDR2 YYREEE (reference sequence). J gave up 4 bases and V 5 bases, and 8 bases lay outside the gene matches. The CDR3 nucleotides read TGTGCCAGCAGTCCCGCCGGGACTAGCGGGATCACCGGGGAGCTGTTTTTT. Amino acid sequence: CASSPAGTSGITGELFF. Using reference TRBV5-4 and TRBJ2-2 for the parts outside the CDR3, the full variable domain is ETGVTQSPTHLIKTRGQQVTLRCSSQSGHNTVSWYQQALGQGPQFIFQYYREEENGRGNFPPRFSGLQFPNYSSELNVNALELDDSALYLCASSPAGTSGITGELFFGEGSRLTVL.

The chain joins TRBV7-2 to TRBJ1-6; 10 bases fit TRBD1. This CDR3 is 15 amino acids long. V dropped 6 bases and J dropped 7; count of bases not matched to a gene: 6. Per the germline V gene, CDR1 is SGHTA and CDR2 is FQGNSA. CDR3 bases: TGTGCCAGCAGGCTCCCGGGACAGGGGAATTCACCCCTCCACTTT. It is translated as CASRLPGQGNSPLHF.

The V and J genes are TRBV11-2 and TRBJ2-1; D unclear. The CDR3 extends over 15 amino acids. The V end lost 5 bases, the J end lost 0 bases, and 11 bases lay between the germline ends. Germline V lookup: CDR1 SGHAT, CDR2 FQNNGV. As DNA, the CDR3 is TGTGCCAGCAGCGAGACTGGGGTCTCCTACAATGAGCAGTTCTTC. It specifies CASSETGVSYNEQFF.

The chain has TRBV9 and TRBJ2-3; TRBD2 matches at 7 bases. The CDR3 spans 13 residues. CDR1 is SGDLS and CDR2 is YYNGEE in the germline V gene. After removal of 6 bases from V and 2 bases from J, the junction contained 3 bases not matched to a gene. The CDR3 bases are TGTGCCAGCACCGGGGGGTCCACAGATACGCAGTATTTT. It encodes CASTGGSTDTQYF. The variable domain in full, completed from reference TRBV9 and TRBJ2-3, reads DSGVTQTPKHLITATGQRVTLRCSPRSGDLSVYWYQQSLDQGLQFLIQYYNGEERAKGNILERFSAQQFPDLHSELNLSSLELGDSALYFCASTGGSTDTQYFGPGTRLTVL.

The chain carries TRBV10-2 and TRBJ1-2; D uncertain. The CDR3 runs to 15 residues. Between the trimmed V and J ends, which lost 2 bases and 8 bases, there was a span of 18 bases. Germline assignment: CDR1 WSHSY and CDR2 SAAADI. The CDR3 here is CASSEPALTFGGYTF. CDR3 nucleotide sequence: TGCGCCAGCAGTGAGCCTGCCTTAACTTTCGGGGGCTACACCTTC.

This chain uses TRBV12-5 with TRBJ1-5; D is undetermined. Per the germline V gene, CDR1 is LGHNT and CDR2 is FRNRAP. Trimming cost V 1 base and J 7 bases, with 20 bases left between them. CDR3 length equals 17 residues. The CDR3 protein is CASGLDPGGSGLQPQHF. The CDR3 DNA sequence: TGTGCTAGTGGTTTGGACCCAGGTGGATCCGGACTACAGCCCCAGCATTTT.

This clone was recorded only once. J is TRBJ2-5 and V is TRBV6-5; perhaps TRBD1 as D (6 bases). CDR3 length: 14 amino acids. Trimming cost V 6 bases and J 5 bases, with 16 bases left between them. From germline, CDR1 is MNHEY and CDR2 SVGAGI. CDR3 sequence reads: CASSGQPPAETQYF. CDR3 sequence (DNA): TGTGCCAGCAGCGGACAGCCCCCTGCGGAGACCCAGTACTTC.

This clone has just one count. The V call is TRBV6-7, the J call TRBJ1-3; TRBD1 might be the D (5 bases). TRBV6-7 is an ORF; its function is uncertain. The CDR3 is made up of 17 amino acids. V shed 2 bases and J shed 0 bases, with 14 bases lying between them. DNA of the CDR3: TGTGCCAGCAGTTACCCCTGGGACTTGAACTCTGGAAACACCATATATTTT. It specifies CASSYPWDLNSGNTIYF.

This clone was seen just once. This rearrangement joins TRBV7-9 to TRBJ1-1; D ambiguous. The CDR3 has 14 amino acids. V was pared by 4 bases and J by 1 base, with 10 bases between. CDR1 and CDR2 (germline): SEHNR, FQNEAQ (reference sequence). This chain's CDR3 is CASSSPGTNTEAFF. The CDR3 DNA is TGTGCCAGCAGCTCCCCGGGAACGAACACTGAAGCTTTCTTT.

V is TRBV18 and J is TRBJ1-2; a weak D match, TRBD1 (6 bases). The V end lost 3 bases, the J end lost 8 bases, and 19 bases lay between the germline ends. This CDR3 is 15 amino acids long. CDR1 is KGHSH, CDR2 LQKENI, per germline. This CDR3 reads CASSPQHQGLVGYTF. The CDR3 nucleotides read TGTGCCAGCTCACCTCAACACCAGGGGTTGGTAGGCTACACCTTC.

This clone came up once. This chain uses TRBV10-2 with TRBJ2-7, with 11 positions matching TRBD2. V gave up 7 bases and J gave up 3 bases; unmatched junction bases: 5. The CDR3 length is 14 residues. The germline CDR1 and CDR2 sequences are WSHSY and SAAADI. DNA of the CDR3: TGCGCCAGCAAGCCGGGACTAGCGGACTACGAGCAGTACTTC. Translation gives CASKPGLADYEQYF.

V usage is TRBV6-5 and J usage is TRBJ1-3; D gene uncertain. CDR3 length: 12 amino acids. The germline gives CDR1 MNHEY, CDR2 SVGAGI. V was cut by 5 bases and J by 4 bases, with 6 bases left in between. This CDR3 is CASSTWGNTIYF. DNA for the CDR3: TGTGCCAGCAGTACGTGGGGAAACACCATATATTTT.